Each of the 10 T cell receptor beta chains below was sequenced from the same sample in a study of regulatory dendritic cells for organ transplantation. Assay: immunoSEQ multiplex PCR; the TCRdb copy retains only in-frame clones and omits some. The sample holds fewer than 40,000 clones, roughly 89% seen once. The material sequenced was naive CD4+ T cells from blood. Subset given: CD45RA+ naive T cells. Every receptor here comes from a human donor in good health.

CDR3: CASGRQGANTEAFF. The CDR3 DNA is TGTGCCAGCGGGCGACAGGGGGCGAACACTGAAGCTTTCTTT. The V gene is TRBV6-5, the J gene TRBJ1-1; TRBD1 aligns across 10 bases. Germline-derived CDR1 and CDR2 are MNHEY and SVGAGI. The trim removed 8 bases at V and 1 base at J, leaving 4 bases unmatched. The CDR3 consists of 14 residues.

The count of this clone is one. The chain links TRBV7-8 to TRBJ1-2; no clear D. The V gene's germline CDR1 is SGHVS and CDR2 FQNEAQ. CDR3 length: 12 residues. V was trimmed by 4 bases and J by 4 bases, leaving 7 bases between them. CDR3: CASSSRGYGYTF. CDR3 DNA: TGTGCCAGCAGCTCTCGTGGCTATGGCTACACCTTC.

This chain connects TRBV6-1 to TRBJ2-1, with 12 bases aligning to TRBD2. The CDR3 is made up of 17 amino acids. The ends lost 2 bases at V and 7 bases at J; junction bases unmatched: 9. Germline V gene data show CDR1 as MNHNS and CDR2 as SASEGT. CDR3 region: CASSERTSGISRNEQFF. The CDR3 DNA reads TGTGCCAGCAGTGAAAGGACTAGCGGGATCTCTCGGAATGAGCAGTTCTTC.

The rearrangement joins TRBV7-3 to TRBJ2-5; perhaps TRBD1 as D (6 bases). The germline CDR1 and CDR2 sequences are SGHTA and FQGTGA. V dropped 5 bases and J dropped 5 bases, with 21 bases sitting between them. The CDR3 totals 16 residues. The CDR3 reads CASSQNPGHPTETQYF. The CDR3 DNA reads TGTGCCAGCAGCCAAAACCCGGGACACCCCACGGAGACCCAGTACTTC.

This sequence joins TRBV27 and TRBJ2-1, with 10 positions matching TRBD2. Germline-derived CDR1 and CDR2 are MNHEY and SMNVEV (reference sequence). The CDR3 runs 15 residues. Losses at the gene ends were 4 bases for V and 7 bases for J; bases not matched to a gene: 7. CDR3 residues: CASSWRPSGSNEQFF. In nucleotides, the CDR3 is TGTGCCAGCAGTTGGAGGCCTAGCGGGAGTAATGAGCAGTTCTTC.

The CDR3 loop is CASSTGQGGNQPQHF. In DNA, the CDR3 is TGTGCCAGTAGTACCGGACAGGGCGGCAATCAGCCCCAGCATTTT. The V and J genes are TRBV19 and TRBJ1-5; 8 bases map to TRBD1. The CDR3 runs 15 residues. Germline trimming cut 4 bases from V and 2 bases from J; bases unmatched to any gene: 4. Germline V gene sequence: CDR1 LNHDA, CDR2 SQIVND (reference sequence).

This clone was observed once. The rearrangement joins TRBV9 to TRBJ2-1, with D perhaps assigned TRBD1 or TRBD2 (5 bases each). Germline-derived CDR1 and CDR2 are SGDLS and YYNGEE. This CDR3 is built from 14 residues. V was clipped by 2 bases and J by 5 bases, with 11 bases between them. CDR3 amino acids: CASSVRDLNNEQFF. The CDR3 nucleotides read TGTGCCAGCAGCGTGAGGGACCTAAACAATGAGCAGTTCTTC.

The chain joins TRBV2 to TRBJ1-5; weak D call: TRBD1 (6 bases). CDR1 is SNHLY, CDR2 FYNNEI, per germline. CDR3 length: 15 residues. The ends were cut back, 3 bases at V and 3 bases at J, with 12 bases in the middle. The CDR3: CASSEERTVNQPQHF. CDR3 bases: TGTGCCAGCAGTGAGGAAAGGACAGTCAATCAGCCCCAGCATTTT.

This chain joins TRBV27 and TRBJ2-2; D gene ambiguous. Germline V gene sequence: CDR1 MNHEY, CDR2 SMNVEV (reference sequence). CDR3 length: 14 residues. Trimming removed 2 bases from V and 4 bases from J, with 8 bases in between. The CDR3 coding sequence is TGTGCCAGCAGTTTACGGAGTCTCACCGGGGAGCTGTTTTTT. Amino acids: CASSLRSLTGELFF.

The J gene is TRBJ2-3, the V gene TRBV11-3, with D tentatively TRBD2 (5 bases). This CDR3 region has 14 residues. Per the germline V gene, CDR1 is SGHNT and CDR2 is YENEEA. Trimming removed 5 bases from V and 0 bases from J, with 9 bases in between. CDR3 nucleotides: TGTGCCAGCAGCCTCGGGGTTAGCACAGATACGCAGTATTTT. Translation gives CASSLGVSTDTQYF.